These 17 T cell receptor beta chains were sequenced from one sample in a study of T cell changes during pregnancy in multiple sclerosis. Sequencing used immunoSEQ multiplex PCR; TCRdb keeps in-frame clones, though not all of them. The sample lists 80,000 to 100,000 clones, 80% to 95% seen once, with over 0.85% in the top ten. The sequenced sample was peripheral blood, obtained after pregnancy. The receptors were gathered from a female donor with multiple sclerosis, enrolled in a pregnancy study.

This clone was observed once. The chain recombines TRBV5-6 with TRBJ2-7, with 7 bases matching TRBD2. The germline gives CDR1 SGHDT, CDR2 YYEEEE. CDR3 size: 15 residues. With V trimmed by 4 bases and J by 2 bases, 9 bases remained unmatched. The CDR3 DNA sequence: TGTGCCAGCAGCCCTGGGGGGGGATTAGCCTACGAGCAGTACTTC. This codes for CASSPGGGLAYEQYF. Supplemented by reference TRBV5-6 and TRBJ2-7, the full variable domain reads DAGVTQSPTHLIKTRGQQVTLRCSPKSGHDTVSWYQQALGQGPQFIFQYYEEEERQRGNFPDRFSGHQFPNYSSELNVNALLLGDSALYLCASSPGGGLAYEQYFGPGTRLTVT.

The J gene is TRBJ1-4, the V gene TRBV7-8; 9 bases agree with TRBD1. Germline V gives CDR1 SGHVS, CDR2 FQNEAQ. The CDR3 extends over 16 amino acids. V was clipped by 0 bases and J by 8 bases; unmatched bases: 7. Written as DNA, the CDR3 is TGTGCCAGCAGCTTAGCCCGTACAGGGGGCTCAGAAAAACTGTTTTTT. It is translated as CASSLARTGGSEKLFF.

The V gene is TRBV29-1, the J gene TRBJ2-2; maybe TRBD1 (6 bases). V was clipped by 6 bases and J by 1 base, with 15 bases between them. The germline gives CDR1 SQVTM, CDR2 ANQGSEA. The CDR3 is 15 residues long. CDR3 in DNA: TGCAGCGTCGCCAGGGGACCAATGAACACCGGGGAGCTGTTTTTT. Translating gives CSVARGPMNTGELFF.

This chain links TRBV5-1 with TRBJ1-5; the match to TRBD1 covers 7 bases. CDR3 length: 15 amino acids. The germline V gene has CDR1 SGHRS and CDR2 YFSETQ. The trim removed 0 bases at V and 4 bases at J, leaving 4 bases unmatched. The CDR3 sequence is CASSLVSGGNQPQHF. The CDR3 nucleotides read TGCGCCAGCAGCTTGGTCTCAGGGGGAAATCAGCCCCAGCATTTT.

The chain employs TRBV19 and TRBJ1-1, with a weak D call TRBD1 (6 bases). V was clipped by 10 bases and J by 11 bases, with 23 bases between them. Germline CDR1 is LNHDA and CDR2 is SQIVND (reference sequence). The CDR3 has 13 amino acids. CDR3 nucleotide sequence: TGTGCCACTGCTGACAGGAGTCTCTTGGGGGCTTTCTTT. It translates to CATADRSLLGAFF. Using reference TRBV19 and TRBJ1-1 for the parts outside the CDR3, the full variable domain is DGGITQSPKYLFRKEGQNVTLSCEQNLNHDAMYWYRQDPGQGLRLIYYSQIVNDFQKGDIAEGYSVSREKKESFPLTVTSAQKNPTAFYLCATADRSLLGAFFGQGTRLTVV.

The chain carries TRBV19 and TRBJ1-5; 12 bases are shared with TRBD1. There are 14 residues in the CDR3. Losses at the gene ends were 3 bases for V and 6 bases for J; bases not matched to a gene: 0. The germline gives CDR1 LNHDA, CDR2 SQIVND (reference sequence). The CDR3 here is CASSMGQGAQPQHF. In DNA, the CDR3 is TGTGCCAGTAGTATGGGACAGGGGGCTCAGCCCCAGCATTTT.

The gene calls are TRBV19 and TRBJ1-5, with D possibly TRBD1 on 5 matching bases. The V end was cut by 3 bases, the J end by 7 bases, with 16 bases between. The germline CDR1 and CDR2 sequences are LNHDA and SQIVND (reference sequence). This CDR3 has 15 amino acids. CDR3 nucleotide sequence: TGTGCCAGTAGTATCTCAGGGCGCGAAAGACAGCCCCAGCATTTT. Translation: CASSISGRERQPQHF.

The chain uses TRBV5-1 and TRBJ1-2; D may be TRBD1 (5 bases). The CDR3 has 18 amino acids. Deletions cut 0 bases from V and 3 bases from J, with 21 bases between. The germline V gene encodes CDR1 SGHRS and CDR2 YFSETQ. The CDR3 bases are TGCGCCAGCAGCTTGGCTGTTGTGGAAGGGGATGAAGACTATGGCTACACCTTC. This codes for CASSLAVVEGDEDYGYTF.

The chain links TRBV30 to TRBJ1-1; 9 bases align to TRBD1. CDR3 length equals 13 residues. The J segment lost 3 bases and the V segment lost 5 bases, leaving 4 bases of the junction unmatched. Germline V gene lookup returns CDR1 GTSNPN and CDR2 SVGIG (reference sequence). The chain's CDR3 is CAWGTGFDTEAFF. The CDR3 nucleotides read TGTGCCTGGGGGACAGGGTTTGACACTGAAGCTTTCTTT.

J is TRBJ2-2 and V is TRBV4-3; a possible D gene is TRBD2 (6 bases). V was pared by 3 bases and J by 9 bases, with 17 bases between. Germline CDR1 reads LGHNA; CDR2 reads YSLEER. The CDR3 runs to 15 residues. The CDR3 sequence: CASSQDPLRGRELFF. CDR3 DNA sequence: TGCGCCAGCAGCCAGGACCCCTTGCGGGGCAGGGAGCTGTTTTTT.

The chain uses TRBV27 and TRBJ2-7; tentatively, D is TRBD2 (7 bases). V lost 1 base and J lost 5, with 9 bases in between. The CDR3 contains 13 residues. CDR1 MNHEY and CDR2 SMNVEV come from the germline V gene (reference sequence). The CDR3 region is CASSLWEGDEQYF. For the CDR3, the DNA is TGTGCCAGCAGTTTATGGGAGGGGGACGAGCAGTACTTC.

This clone was seen just once. The V gene is TRBV5-4, the J gene TRBJ2-7; 9 bases line up with TRBD2. This CDR3 is 15 amino acids long. V lost 4 bases to trimming and J lost 5 bases; unmatched junction nucleotides: 10. Germline V gives CDR1 SGHNT, CDR2 YYREEE (reference sequence). The CDR3 nucleotides are TGTGCCAGCAGCCCGGGACTAGCAGAGGGTAACGAGCAGTACTTC. It is translated as CASSPGLAEGNEQYF.

The J gene is TRBJ2-5, the V gene TRBV14; D may be TRBD1 (6 bases). V was shortened by 6 bases and J by 2 bases, with 13 bases between the two germline ends. The CDR3 is 14 amino acids. CDR1 and CDR2 from the germline V gene are SGHDN and FVKESK. The CDR3 coding sequence is TGTGCCAGCAGTCGTGACAGGTTTCAAGAGACCCAGTACTTC. Protein: CASSRDRFQETQYF.

This chain links TRBV28 with TRBJ2-3, with D maybe TRBD2 (5 bases). The germline CDR1 and CDR2 sequences are MDHEN and SYDVKM. There are 13 residues in the CDR3. Trimming stripped 6 bases from V and 8 bases from J, with 15 bases between. The CDR3 nucleotides read TGTGCCAGCAGCCGCGACTATTGGGCTACGCAGTATTTT. It yields the protein CASSRDYWATQYF.

J is TRBJ1-2 and V is TRBV19; 8 bases line up with TRBD1. The CDR3 extends over 18 amino acids. Germline values: CDR1 LNHDA, CDR2 SQIVND (reference sequence). J was trimmed by 2 bases and V by 7 bases; bases with no gene match: 18. The CDR3 loop is CASILTSRTGPLNYGYTF. CDR3 bases: TGTGCCAGTATCTTAACCTCGCGGACAGGGCCTTTGAACTATGGCTACACCTTC.

The V gene is TRBV19, the J gene TRBJ2-7; D possibly corresponds to TRBD1 (5 bases). From germline, CDR1 is LNHDA and CDR2 SQIVND (reference sequence). This CDR3 is 13 amino acids long. Trimming cost V 10 bases and J 3 bases, with 16 bases left between them. CDR3 nucleotide sequence: TGTGCCATTGCGCAGGGCAACGGCTACGAGCAGTACTTC. This sequence encodes CAIAQGNGYEQYF.

This chain links TRBV25-1 with TRBJ2-2, with a possible D match to TRBD1 (6 bases). The ends were cut back, 6 bases at V and 7 bases at J, with 9 bases in the middle. Germline V lookup: CDR1 MGHDK, CDR2 SYGVNS. The CDR3 loop spans 12 amino acids. CDR3 bases: TGTGCCAGCAGGCAGGGGAACGGGGAGCTGTTTTTT. Translating it yields CASRQGNGELFF. The variable domain in full, completed from reference TRBV25-1 and TRBJ2-2, reads EADIYQTPRYLVIGTGKKITLECSQTMGHDKMYWYQQDPGMELHLIHYSYGVNSTEKGDLSSESTVSRIRTEHFPLTLESARPSHTSQYLCASRQGNGELFFGEGSRLTVL.